Here is one T cell receptor beta chain with its context. Its antigen remains unknown. The assay was immunoSEQ multiplex PCR, and TCRdb's table has in-frame clones only and misses some. The sample lists about 67,000 clones, about 90% occurring once. The sample is drawn from a study of OX40 agonist ivuxolimab in advanced cancers. The overall study: Mean age 60 years, range roughly 20 to 85; just over 80% male. Study-wide results and caveats: Relative to CD4+ cells, CD8+ T cells on average had more expanded clones. Determination of antigen specificity was not performed for the expanded peripheral T cells. Normalized T-cell clonal expansion was also low in some nonresponders.

The receptor's source is an adult with an advanced solid tumor such as melanoma, head and neck, liver or kidney cancer. The sequences come from CD4+ or CD8+ T cells sorted from blood, collected in a trial of the OX40 agonist ivuxolimab.

CDR3 sequence reads: CASSQDPRGAQYF. For the CDR3, the DNA is TGCGCCAGCAGCCAAGACCCCCGGGGGGCGCAGTATTTT. The V and J genes are TRBV4-3 and TRBJ2-3, with 7 bases that match TRBD2. Germline CDR1 and CDR2: LGHNA and YSLEER. V was pared by 0 bases and J by 10 bases, with 4 bases of the junction left unmatched. The CDR3 sequence is 13 residues long.